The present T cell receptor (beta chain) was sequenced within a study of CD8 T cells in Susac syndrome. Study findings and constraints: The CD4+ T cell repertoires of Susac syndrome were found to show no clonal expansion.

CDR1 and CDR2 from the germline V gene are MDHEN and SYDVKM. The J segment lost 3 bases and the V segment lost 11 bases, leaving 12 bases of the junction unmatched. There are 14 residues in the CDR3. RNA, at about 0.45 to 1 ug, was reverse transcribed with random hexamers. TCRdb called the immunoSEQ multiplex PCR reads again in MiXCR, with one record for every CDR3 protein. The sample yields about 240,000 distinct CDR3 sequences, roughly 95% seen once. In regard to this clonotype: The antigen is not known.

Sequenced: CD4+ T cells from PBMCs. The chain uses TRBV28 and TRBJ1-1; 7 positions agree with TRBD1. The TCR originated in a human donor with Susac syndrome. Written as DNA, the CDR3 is TGTGCCGGAAAAACCGGGACAGCCTACACTGAAGCTTTCTTT. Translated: CAGKTGTAYTEAFF.